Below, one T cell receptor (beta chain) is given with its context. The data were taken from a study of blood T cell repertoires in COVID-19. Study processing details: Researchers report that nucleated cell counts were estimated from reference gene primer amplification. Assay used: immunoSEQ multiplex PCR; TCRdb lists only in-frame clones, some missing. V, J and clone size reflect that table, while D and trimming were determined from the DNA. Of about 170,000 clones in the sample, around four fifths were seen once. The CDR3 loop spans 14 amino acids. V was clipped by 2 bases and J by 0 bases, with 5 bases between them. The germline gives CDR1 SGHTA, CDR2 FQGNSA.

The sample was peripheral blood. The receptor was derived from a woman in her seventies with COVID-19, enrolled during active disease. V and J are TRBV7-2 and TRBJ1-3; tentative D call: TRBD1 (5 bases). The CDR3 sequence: CASSLQGSGNTIYF. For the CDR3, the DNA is TGTGCCAGCAGCTTACAGGGCTCTGGAAACACCATATATTTT.